The sequence of this T cell receptor (beta chain) was determined in a study of neurological immune-mediated disorders. This clonotype was seen ten or more times. TCRdb analysed the 5' RACE reads with MiXCR anew, one entry per CDR3 protein. The sample contains 50,000 to 60,000 distinct CDR3 sequences, about 4% of which appear only once. J was trimmed by 1 base and V by 6 bases; bases with no gene match: 13. The CDR3 totals 17 residues. Germline lookup yields CDR1 MNHNY and CDR2 SVGAGI (reference sequence). The sequencing input was CD4+ T cells from blood. The TCR sequence derives from a woman between 40 and 50 years old with multiple sclerosis. The chain carries TRBV6-6 and TRBJ2-3; 7 bases are a match to TRBD2. The CDR3 DNA follows: TGTGCCAGCAGCAGAGGACGGCTAGCGGACGGCACAGATACGCAGTATTTT. Translating it yields CASSRGRLADGTDTQYF.